This entry describes one T cell receptor beta chain. Ten or more counts support this clonotype. Which antigen it targets is not known. There are no base qualities to consult, and no much larger clone falls within one base. Deletion took 6 bases off V and 3 bases off J, with a span of 11 bases between the germline ends. Taken from cysteine to phenylalanine, the CDR3 has 14 residues. The CDR3 DNA has 42 bases and is translated from base 1. These data belong to a study of CD8 T cells in ankylosing spondylitis (dated by TCRdb to 2016 to 2017). A note on the overall study: The study profiled T cell receptor beta repertoires in healthy donors and ankylosing spondylitis patients to find disease-linked TCR variants. The whole study cohort included some 100 healthy donors and 25 ankylosing spondylitis patients. Peripheral blood was sampled, and synovial fluid was additionally collected from ankylosing spondylitis patients. What the authors observed across the whole study: A CD8+ phenotype was shown by the disease-linked clones, which were found at relatively low frequencies in peripheral blood. The disease-linked clones were reported as significantly enriched in matched synovial fluid samples from ankylosing spondylitis patients. Some motif variants had previously been reported in the synovial fluid and blood of reactive arthritis patients, which suggests shared mechanisms of disease initiation. A TCR beta motif made up of under ten highly homologous amino acid variants appeared to be characteristic of blood from ankylosing spondylitis patients.

The instrument given in TCRdb is Illumina HiSeq 2500. TCR beta libraries were prepared by quantitative 5'-RACE with molecular barcodes. As for how the authors treated the data: A new computational method based on a probabilistic model of VDJ rearrangement was used to identify disease-linked TCR variants. The public reads were reanalyzed by TCRdb: fastp trimming at Q25, MiXCR alignment, in-frame beta chains only. When rows share a CDR3 protein, they turn into one entry using the most common DNA and genes. These V and J calls originate from TCRdb's pipeline instead of the authors' own analysis. This sample is represented by tens of thousands of distinct CDR3 sequences; approximately 10% of them were singletons. Approximately 15% of the sample comes from the top ten.

The sequenced material came from blood, either unsorted or a sorted T cell fraction (not recorded which). The receptor's source is a male donor with ankylosing spondylitis or in good health (not recorded which). The V gene is TRBV12-3 or TRBV12-4 and the J gene is TRBJ2-2, and perhaps TRBD1 as D gene, on 5 matching bases. The nucleotides are TGTGCCAGCAGAAGACAGAGCGACACCGGGGAGCTGTTTTTT. The translation is CASRRQSDTGELFF.